This T cell receptor (beta chain) was observed in a study of blood T cell repertoires in COVID-19. On the study more broadly: Spain, Italy and the United States supplied samples that represented acute and convalescent COVID-19. Sample material is recorded as cDNA or gDNA derived from T cells, B-cell-depleted T cells, or PBMCs.

Trimming pared 5 bases from V and 7 bases from J, leaving 17 bases between. The V gene's germline CDR1 is SGHAT and CDR2 FQNNGV. CDR3 size: 14 residues. Original processing methods: Reference gene primers were amplified, and this amplification served to estimate nucleated cell counts. Profiling relied on immunoSEQ multiplex PCR, and the TCRdb table lists in-frame clones only, not all of them. The V and J calls and clone size were taken over from that table, and D and trimming were inferred from the DNA. The table includes about 130,000 clones, approximately 84% detected once. The receptor's source is a human donor in a cohort sampled during active COVID-19. The chain employs TRBV11-2 and TRBJ1-2; possible D gene TRBD1, 6 bases. The sequenced sample was peripheral blood. The DNA of the CDR3 is TGTGCCAGCAGCGTACAGGGATCCCGGAGTGGCTACACCTTC. It encodes CASSVQGSRSGYTF.